Listed below are T cell receptor beta chains from one sample, sequenced in a study of cytomegalovirus exposure and HLA in healthy donors. TCRdb's copy holds only in-frame clones and misses some; the assay was immunoSEQ multiplex PCR. Of more than 95,000 clones in the sample, around 87% are singletons; the top ten hold about 4%. The sequencing input was PBMCs. The receptors stem from a woman in her late teens or twenties in good health and CMV-seropositive. CDR3s include the opening cysteine and the closing phenylalanine or tryptophan. D genes are given only for firm matches. For some rows the clone size is stated as once, few or many, or as a class when expanded; others skip it.

cdr3_nt,cdr3_aa,d_call,v_call,clone_size,j_call
TGCAGTGGCGAGATCTCCTACGAGCAGTACTTC,CSGEISYEQYF,-,TRBV20-1,-,TRBJ2-7
TGTGCCAGCAGCTTAGAGGGGCCGCGAAATGAGCAGTTCTTC,CASSLEGPRNEQFF,-,TRBV7-8,-,TRBJ2-1
TGCGCCAGCAGCTTGGACAGGGGAAACTATGGCTACACCTTC,CASSLDRGNYGYTF,TRBD1,TRBV5-1,few,TRBJ1-2
TGCAGCGTTGTCACCGATGTCCTAGCGGGAGGGTTTTACGAGCAGTACTTC,CSVVTDVLAGGFYEQYF,TRBD2,TRBV29-1,-,TRBJ2-7
TGTGCCAGCAGCCGAGGACTACCTAACTCTTACGAGCAGTACTTC,CASSRGLPNSYEQYF,-,TRBV11-2,-,TRBJ2-7
TGTGCCAGCACCTCGTCCCGGGACAGGGGCCGGAGGTCCACTGAAGCTTTCTTT,CASTSSRDRGRRSTEAFF,TRBD1,TRBV2,few,TRBJ1-1
TGTGCCAGCAGCTTGATGACAGGGCCCTATGGCTACACCTTC,CASSLMTGPYGYTF,TRBD1,TRBV5-1,-,TRBJ1-2
TGTGCCAGCAGGGAACAGGGGGCTAGCAATCAGCCCCAGCATTTT,CASREQGASNQPQHF,TRBD1,TRBV6-4,-,TRBJ1-5
TGTGCCAGCAGCCCCCGACAGGGCGCCTACGAGCAGTACTTC,CASSPRQGAYEQYF,TRBD1,TRBV7-9,-,TRBJ2-7
TGTGCCAGCAGTTTATCCCCTGTCCCTAGCGCCGGGCAGTACTTC,CASSLSPVPSAGQYF,-,TRBV27,few,TRBJ2-7
TGTGCCAGCAGTCTGACACTAGCGGGCCTCTACGAGCAGTACTTC,CASSLTLAGLYEQYF,TRBD2,TRBV5-5,-,TRBJ2-7
TGTGCCAGCAGTGCCCAGGGGACAGGGAATTTATATTTT,CASSAQGTGNLYF,TRBD1,TRBV25-1,once,TRBJ1-3
TGCAGCGCTGGACTAGCGGGAGGATACGAGCAGTACTTC,CSAGLAGGYEQYF,TRBD2,TRBV29-1,-,TRBJ2-7
TGTGCCAGCAGGACTAGCGGGAGCTACGAGCAGTACTTC,CASRTSGSYEQYF,TRBD2,TRBV2,-,TRBJ2-7
TGTGCCAGCAGCTTCGGGGGGGGCGAGCAGTACTTC,CASSFGGGEQYF,TRBD2,TRBV4-2,-,TRBJ2-7
TGTGCCAGCAGTCCGACAGGCTTGTACTATGGCTACACCTTC,CASSPTGLYYGYTF,-,TRBV28,-,TRBJ1-2
TGTGCCAGTAGTATAGATCAGGGTCTGAATGAGCAGTTCTTC,CASSIDQGLNEQFF,-,TRBV19,-,TRBJ2-1
TGTGCCAGCAGCTTAGGTAAGACTAGCGGGAGTGGCGATGAGCAGTTCTTC,CASSLGKTSGSGDEQFF,TRBD2,TRBV11-3,-,TRBJ2-1